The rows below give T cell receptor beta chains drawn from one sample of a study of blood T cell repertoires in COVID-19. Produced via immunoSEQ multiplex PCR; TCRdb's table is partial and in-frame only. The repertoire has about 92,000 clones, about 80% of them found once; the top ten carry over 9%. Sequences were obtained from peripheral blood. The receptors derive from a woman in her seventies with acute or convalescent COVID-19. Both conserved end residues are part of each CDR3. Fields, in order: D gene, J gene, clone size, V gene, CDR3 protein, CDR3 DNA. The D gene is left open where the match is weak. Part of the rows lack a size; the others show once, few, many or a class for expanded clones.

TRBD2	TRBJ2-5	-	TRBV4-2	CASSQEWRGGLKTQYF	TGTGCCAGCAGCCAAGAATGGCGGGGGGGCCTGAAGACCCAGTACTTC
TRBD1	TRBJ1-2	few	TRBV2	CASSEVPGQGRNGYTF	TGTGCCAGCAGTGAAGTGCCGGGACAGGGAAGGAATGGCTACACCTTC
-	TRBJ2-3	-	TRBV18	CASSPPRGGWTDTQYF	TGTGCCAGCTCACCACCCCGGGGAGGTTGGACAGATACGCAGTATTTT
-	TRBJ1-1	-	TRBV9	CASSVDPRGTEAFF	TGTGCCAGCAGCGTAGATCCAAGAGGGACTGAAGCTTTCTTT
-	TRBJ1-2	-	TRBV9	CASRGGGGGGYTF	TGTGCCAGCCGCGGGGGGGGCGGCGGTGGCTACACCTTC
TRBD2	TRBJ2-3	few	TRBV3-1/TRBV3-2	CASSQDLAGTTDTQYF	TGTGCCAGCAGCCAAGATCTAGCGGGAACCACAGATACGCAGTATTTT
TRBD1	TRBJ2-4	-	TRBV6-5	CASSYSVGGANIQYF	TGTGCCAGCAGTTACTCAGTAGGGGGCGCAAACATTCAGTACTTC
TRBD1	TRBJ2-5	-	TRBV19	CASRSTGARETQYF	TGTGCCAGCCGCTCTACAGGGGCGCGGGAGACCCAGTACTTC
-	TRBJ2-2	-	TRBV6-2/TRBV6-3	CASSSRPGSPNTGELFF	TGTGCCAGCAGTTCCCGACCGGGAAGCCCGAACACCGGGGAGCTGTTTTTT
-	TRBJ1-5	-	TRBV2	CASSGQENQPQHF	TGTGCCAGCAGTGGACAGGAGAATCAGCCCCAGCATTTT
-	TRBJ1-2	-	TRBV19	CASSTWTDNYGYTF	TGTGCCAGTAGTACTTGGACAGATAACTATGGCTACACCTTC
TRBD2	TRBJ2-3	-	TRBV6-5	CASSRLAGSTDTQYF	TGTGCCAGCAGTCGACTAGCGGGGAGCACAGATACGCAGTATTTT
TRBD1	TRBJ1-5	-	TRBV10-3	CAISEDRGGSQPQHF	TGTGCCATCAGTGAGGACAGGGGAGGGAGTCAGCCCCAGCATTTT
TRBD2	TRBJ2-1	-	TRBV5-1	CASSPGLAGGNEQFF	TGCGCCAGCAGCCCGGGACTAGCGGGAGGCAATGAGCAGTTCTTC
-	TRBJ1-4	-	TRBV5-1	CASSRGFNEKLFF	TGCGCCAGCAGCCGGGGTTTCAATGAAAAACTGTTTTTT
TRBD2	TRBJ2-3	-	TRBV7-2	CASSSGRGGPRGSQYF	TGTGCCAGCAGCTCAGGCCGCGGGGGGCCTAGAGGATCGCAGTATTTT
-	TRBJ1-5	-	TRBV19	CASSVTVNSNQPQHF	TGTGCCAGTAGTGTGACAGTAAATAGCAATCAGCCCCAGCATTTT
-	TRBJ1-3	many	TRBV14	CASSPSSHRAGNTIYF	TGTGCCAGCAGCCCTTCTTCCCACAGGGCTGGAAACACCATATATTTT
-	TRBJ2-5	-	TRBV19	CASNTGWHQETQYF	TGTGCCAGTAACACGGGGTGGCACCAAGAGACCCAGTACTTC
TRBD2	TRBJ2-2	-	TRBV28	CASSSTGTSDTGELFF	TGTGCCAGCAGTTCCACCGGGACTAGTGACACCGGGGAGCTGTTTTTT
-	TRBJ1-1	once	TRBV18	CASSPTREGAFF	TGTGCCAGCTCACCTACTAGGGAGGGAGCTTTCTTT
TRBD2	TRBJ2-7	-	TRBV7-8	CASSFHLAGGAYEQYF	TGTGCCAGCAGCTTCCATTTAGCGGGTGGGGCGTACGAGCAGTACTTC
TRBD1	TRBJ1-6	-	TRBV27	CASTPRARGELGNSPLHF	TGTGCCAGCACCCCACGGGCCAGGGGGGAGCTCGGCAATTCACCCCTCCACTTT
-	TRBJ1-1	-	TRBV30	CAWSRGQTNTEAFF	TGTGCCTGGAGCCGAGGGCAGACGAACACTGAAGCTTTCTTT
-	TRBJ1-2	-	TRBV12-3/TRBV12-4	CASSLRGNYGYTF	TGTGCCAGCAGTTTACGGGGAAACTATGGCTACACCTTC
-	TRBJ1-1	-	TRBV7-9	CASSLVAGLLMNTEAFF	TGTGCCAGCAGCTTAGTGGCAGGGCTCCTTATGAACACTGAAGCTTTCTTT
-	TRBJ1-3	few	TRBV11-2	CASSLVDTRNTIYF	TGTGCCAGCAGCTTAGTGGACACTAGAAACACCATATATTTT
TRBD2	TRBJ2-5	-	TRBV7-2	CASSLSLAGVSQYF	TGTGCCAGCAGCTTATCACTCGCGGGAGTGTCCCAGTACTTC
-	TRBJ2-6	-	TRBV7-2	CASSLVPVGGSGANVLTF	TGTGCCAGCAGCTTAGTCCCGGTCGGTGGCTCTGGGGCCAACGTCCTGACTTTC
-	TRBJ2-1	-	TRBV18	CASSPRVGGRNEQFF	TGTGCCAGCTCACCACGAGTGGGGGGGCGTAATGAGCAGTTCTTC
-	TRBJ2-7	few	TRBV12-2	CASRLAKQAPYEQYF	TGTGCAAGTCGCTTAGCGAAACAGGCCCCCTACGAGCAGTACTTC
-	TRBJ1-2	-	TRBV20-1	CSASIRNYGYTF	TGCAGTGCTAGTATCCGTAACTATGGCTACACCTTC
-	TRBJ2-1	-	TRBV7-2	CASSKDRLSEQFF	TGTGCCAGCAGCAAAGACAGGTTGAGTGAGCAGTTCTTC
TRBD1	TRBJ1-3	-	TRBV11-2	CASSFDRGSFGNTIYF	TGTGCCAGCAGCTTTGACAGGGGGTCTTTTGGAAACACCATATATTTT
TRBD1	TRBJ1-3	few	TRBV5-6	CASSLTGTEWNTIYF	TGTGCCAGCAGCTTAACCGGGACAGAGTGGAACACCATATATTTT
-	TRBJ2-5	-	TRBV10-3	CAIAPQETGTQYF	TGTGCCATCGCCCCACAGGAGACGGGGACCCAGTACTTC
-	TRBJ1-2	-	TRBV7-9	CASSSPVVGEDGYTF	TGTGCCAGCAGCTCGCCGGTTGTAGGGGAAGATGGCTACACCTTC
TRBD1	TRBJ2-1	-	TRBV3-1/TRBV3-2	CASSSDRANYNEQFF	TGTGCCAGCAGCTCGGACAGGGCGAACTACAATGAGCAGTTCTTC
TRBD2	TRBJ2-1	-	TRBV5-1	CASSPGLAGVHEQFF	TGCGCCAGCAGCCCCGGACTAGCGGGAGTTCATGAGCAGTTCTTC
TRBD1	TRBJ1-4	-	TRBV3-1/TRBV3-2	CASSHGGGGEKLFF	TGTGCCAGCAGCCATGGAGGGGGCGGTGAAAAACTGTTTTTT
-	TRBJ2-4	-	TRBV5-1	CASNRNIQYF	TGCGCCAGCAACCGGAACATTCAGTACTTC
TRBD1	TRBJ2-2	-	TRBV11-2	CASSRTGDTGELFF	TGTGCCAGCAGCCGGACAGGGGACACCGGGGAGCTGTTTTTT
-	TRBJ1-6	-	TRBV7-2	CASRFTGLNSPLHF	TGTGCCAGCAGATTCACAGGGTTGAATTCACCCCTCCACTTT
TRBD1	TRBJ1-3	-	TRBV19	CASSTTGSAGNTIYF	TGTGCCAGTAGTACGACAGGGAGTGCTGGAAACACCATATATTTT
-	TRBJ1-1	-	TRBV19	CASRDTPNTEAFF	TGTGCCAGTAGGGACACCCCGAACACTGAAGCTTTCTTT
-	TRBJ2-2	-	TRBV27	CASSNLAGGSGELFF	TGTGCCAGCAGTAATTTAGCAGGGGGGTCCGGGGAGCTGTTTTTT
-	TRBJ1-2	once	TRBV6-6	CASSLDYGYTF	TGTGCCAGCAGTCTAGATTATGGCTACACCTTC
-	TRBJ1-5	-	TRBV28	CASRTRGLSSNQPQHF	TGTGCCAGCAGAACTAGGGGACTTTCTAGCAATCAGCCCCAGCATTTT
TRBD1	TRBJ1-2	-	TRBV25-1	CASSDPGGSTVGGYTF	TGTGCCAGCAGTGATCCAGGGGGCTCGACTGTTGGTGGCTACACCTTC
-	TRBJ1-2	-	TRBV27	CASSLWAAPNYGYTF	TGTGCCAGCAGTTTGTGGGCAGCACCTAACTATGGCTACACCTTC
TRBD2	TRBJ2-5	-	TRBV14	CASSQTGTSGRSETQYF	TGTGCCAGCAGCCAAACCGGGACTAGCGGGAGGAGTGAGACCCAGTACTTC
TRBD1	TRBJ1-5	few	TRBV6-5	CASSGTADQPQHF	TGTGCCAGCAGCGGGACAGCAGATCAGCCCCAGCATTTT
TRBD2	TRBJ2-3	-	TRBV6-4	CASSLAGEADTQYF	TGTGCCAGCAGCCTAGCGGGAGAAGCAGATACGCAGTATTTT
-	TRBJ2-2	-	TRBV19	CASSILALNGELFF	-